These T cell receptor beta chains were read from a single sample in a study of T cell clonotyping in hematopoietic cell transplantation. The method was immunoSEQ multiplex PCR; TCRdb's version includes in-frame clones alone and lacks a portion of them. The sample holds 7,200 or so clones, approximately 91% seen once. The sequenced sample was PBMCs, obtained 30 days after allogeneic stem cell transplant. The receptor source for this set is a female patient aged 50-59 years who had an allogeneic stem cell transplant from an unrelated donor, so the T cells may come from the graft donor. Some clones in this sample may be carry-over from other donors' samples. CDR3s include the opening cysteine and the closing phenylalanine or tryptophan. A D gene is named only where the DNA matches it firmly. Clone size is stated in some rows and not others, as once, few, many or a class when expanded.

V gene	clone size	D gene	J gene	CDR3 protein	CDR3 DNA
TRBV5-1	-	TRBD1	TRBJ2-1	CASSPGQGMSEQFF	TGCGCCAGCAGTCCGGGACAGGGGATGAGTGAGCAGTTCTTC
TRBV28	-	-	TRBJ1-1	CASSLAAEAFF	TGTGCCAGCAGTTTAGCAGCTGAAGCTTTCTTT
TRBV6-1	-	TRBD1	TRBJ1-5	CASSGRGQGEGNQPQHF	TGTGCCAGCAGTGGGAGGGGACAGGGAGAAGGCAATCAGCCCCAGCATTTT
TRBV27	-	TRBD2	TRBJ2-3	CASRTGRENTDTQYF	TGTGCCAGCAGAACGGGGCGGGAGAACACAGATACGCAGTATTTT
TRBV5-8	-	TRBD1	TRBJ1-1	CASSLGWGQGASEAFF	TGTGCCAGCAGCCTGGGGTGGGGACAGGGGGCGTCTGAAGCTTTCTTT
TRBV2	-	-	TRBJ2-3	CASSLDRTDTQYF	TGTGCCAGCAGTTTGGACCGCACAGATACGCAGTATTTT
TRBV19	-	-	TRBJ2-3	CASRRGRGSTSTDTQYF	TGTGCCAGTAGGCGGGGCAGGGGGAGTACTAGCACAGATACGCAGTATTTT
TRBV29-1	-	-	TRBJ2-7	CSAYTASSYEQYF	TGCAGCGCATACACAGCGAGCTCCTACGAGCAGTACTTC
TRBV6-5	-	TRBD2	TRBJ2-4	CASQAGVLAKNIQYF	TGTGCCAGTCAGGCGGGGGTACTAGCCAAAAACATTCAGTACTTC
TRBV10-3	-	TRBD2	TRBJ2-7	CAISATSGRAESDEQYF	TGTGCCATCAGTGCTACTAGCGGGAGGGCCGAATCGGACGAGCAGTACTTC
TRBV2	-	-	TRBJ2-7	CASSEQGEAYEQYF	TGTGCCAGCAGTGAACAGGGAGAGGCCTACGAGCAGTACTTC
TRBV11-2	-	TRBD2	TRBJ2-1	CASSLETAGGDNEQFF	TGTGCCAGCAGCTTAGAAACGGCGGGAGGTGACAATGAGCAGTTCTTC
TRBV25-1	-	-	TRBJ1-6	CASRAPGVHRNSPLHF	TGTGCCAGCAGGGCTCCGGGTGTCCATAGAAATTCACCCCTCCACTTT
TRBV7-9	-	TRBD1	TRBJ1-3	CASSLSGRGRNTIYF	TGTGCCAGCAGCTTAAGCGGCAGGGGGAGGAACACCATATATTTT
TRBV27	-	TRBD2	TRBJ2-3	CASNIGGETDTQYF	TGTGCCAGCAATATCGGGGGGGAGACAGATACGCAGTATTTT
TRBV5-1	-	-	TRBJ2-7	CASRIGVEQYF	TGCGCCAGCAGAATAGGAGTCGAGCAGTACTTC
TRBV19	-	-	TRBJ2-1	CASSRSGSYNEQFF	TGTGCCAGTAGCCGGTCGGGGTCCTACAATGAGCAGTTCTTC
TRBV4-1	-	-	TRBJ1-1	CASSPQPDTEAFF	TGCGCCAGCAGCCCACAGCCCGACACTGAAGCTTTCTTT
TRBV12-5	-	TRBD1	TRBJ1-5	CASGLLQGHQPQHF	TGTGCTAGTGGTTTGCTACAGGGGCACCAGCCCCAGCATTTT
TRBV18	few	-	TRBJ1-3	CASSREVWNTIYF	TGTGCCAGCTCTCGGGAGGTTTGGAACACCATATATTTT
TRBV18	-	TRBD1	TRBJ2-7	CASSRDSYEQYF	TGTGCCAGCTCACGGGACAGCTACGAGCAGTACTTC
TRBV5-6	-	-	TRBJ2-2	CASSLGPNTGELFF	TGTGCCAGCAGCTTGGGACCGAACACCGGGGAGCTGTTTTTT
TRBV30	-	-	TRBJ2-7	CAWSTGPLGYEQYF	TGTGCCTGGAGTACGGGCCCCCTTGGCTACGAGCAGTACTTC
TRBV7-9	-	-	TRBJ1-4	CASSLAESGAEKLFF	TGTGCCAGCAGCTTAGCGGAGTCAGGCGCTGAAAAACTGTTTTTT
TRBV6-6	-	TRBD1	TRBJ1-5	CASSSPGQGANQPQHF	TGTGCCAGCAGCTCTCCGGGACAGGGGGCCAATCAGCCCCAGCATTTT
TRBV6-6	-	-	TRBJ1-4	CASSRSAATNEKLFF	TGTGCCAGCAGCCGCTCCGCGGCAACTAATGAAAAACTGTTTTTT
TRBV7-2	-	-	TRBJ1-2	CASSDTTQGYGYTF	TGTGCCAGCAGCGATACAACCCAGGGCTATGGCTACACCTTC
TRBV7-2	-	-	TRBJ2-3	CASSLTGPRDTQYF	TGTGCCAGCAGCTTAACAGGGCCTAGAGATACGCAGTATTTT
TRBV4-3	once	-	TRBJ1-3	CASSPTAGDTIYF	TGCGCCAGCAGCCCCACGGCCGGAGACACCATATATTTT
TRBV25-1	-	-	TRBJ2-2	CASGVGTGELFF	TGTGCCAGCGGGGTGGGGACCGGGGAGCTGTTTTTT
TRBV7-9	-	TRBD2	TRBJ2-7	CASSQIAGGAYEQYF	TGTGCCAGCAGCCAAATAGCGGGGGGCGCCTACGAGCAGTACTTC
TRBV5-1	-	TRBD2	TRBJ2-7	CASSHSGGLDYEQYF	TGCGCCAGCAGCCACTCCGGGGGACTAGACTACGAGCAGTACTTC
TRBV30	-	-	TRBJ2-7	CAWDRQQLYEQYF	TGTGCCTGGGATAGACAGCAACTCTACGAGCAGTACTTC
TRBV7-9	-	-	TRBJ2-2	CASNGGVMTGELFF	TGTGCCAGCAATGGGGGCGTAATGACTGGGGAGCTGTTTTTT
TRBV2	-	-	TRBJ1-1	CASSEALEAFF	TGTGCCAGCAGTGAAGCATTGGAGGCTTTCTTT
TRBV9	-	TRBD2	TRBJ2-7	CASSEGSGGGPFEQYF	TGTGCCAGCAGCGAGGGGTCCGGGGGGGGGCCCTTCGAGCAGTACTTC
TRBV5-1	-	-	TRBJ1-1	CASSETTLNTEAFF	TGCGCCAGCAGCGAGACAACTTTGAACACTGAAGCTTTCTTT